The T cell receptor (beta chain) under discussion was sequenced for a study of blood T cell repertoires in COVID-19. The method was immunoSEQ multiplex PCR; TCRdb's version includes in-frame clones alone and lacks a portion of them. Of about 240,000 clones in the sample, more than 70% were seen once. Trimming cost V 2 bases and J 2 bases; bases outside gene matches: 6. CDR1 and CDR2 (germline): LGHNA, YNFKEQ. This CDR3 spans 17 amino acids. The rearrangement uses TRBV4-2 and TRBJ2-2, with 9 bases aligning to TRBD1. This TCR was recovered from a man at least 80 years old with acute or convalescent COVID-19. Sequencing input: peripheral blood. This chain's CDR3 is CASSQYPGQGNTGELFF. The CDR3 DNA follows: TGTGCCAGCAGCCAATACCCGGGACAGGGAAACACCGGGGAGCTGTTTTTT.